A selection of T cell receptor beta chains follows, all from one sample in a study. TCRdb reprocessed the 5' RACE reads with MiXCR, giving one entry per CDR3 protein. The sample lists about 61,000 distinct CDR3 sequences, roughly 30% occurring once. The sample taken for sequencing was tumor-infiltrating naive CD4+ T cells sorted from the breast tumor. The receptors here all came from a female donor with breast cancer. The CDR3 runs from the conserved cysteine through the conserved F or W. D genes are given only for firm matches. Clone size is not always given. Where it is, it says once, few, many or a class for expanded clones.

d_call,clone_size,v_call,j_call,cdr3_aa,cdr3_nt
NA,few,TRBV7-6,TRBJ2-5,CASSLIVVGQETQYF,TGTGCCAGCAGCCTTATAGTAGTAGGCCAAGAGACCCAGTACTTC
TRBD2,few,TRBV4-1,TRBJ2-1,CASSHGLAINEQLF,TGCGCCAGCAGCCACGGACTAGCGATAAATGAGCAGCTCTTC
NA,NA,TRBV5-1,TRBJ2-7,CASSLAVENYEQYF,TGCGCCAGCAGCTTGGCCGTGGAGAACTACGAGCAGTACTTC
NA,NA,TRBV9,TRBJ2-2,CASTGTATGELFF,TGTGCCAGCACGGGGACTGCCACCGGGGAGCTGTTTTTT
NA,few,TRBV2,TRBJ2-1,CASRIPADSYNEQFF,TGTGCCAGCAGAATTCCGGCAGACTCCTACAATGAGCAGTTCTTC
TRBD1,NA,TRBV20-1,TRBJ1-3,CSAARTGVPSGNTIYF,TGCAGTGCTGCTAGGACAGGGGTCCCCTCTGGAAACACCATATATTTT
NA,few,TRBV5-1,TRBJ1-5,CASSSDGNNQPQHF,TGCGCCAGCAGCTCGGACGGAAACAATCAGCCCCAGCATTTT
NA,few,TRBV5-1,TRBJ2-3,CASSMVVGGRTDTQYF,TGCGCCAGCAGCATGGTCGTAGGCGGCCGCACAGATACGCAGTATTTT
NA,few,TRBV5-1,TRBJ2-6,CASSGGSGAGANVLTF,TGCGCCAGCAGCGGGGGCAGCGGTGCTGGGGCCAACGTCCTGACTTTC
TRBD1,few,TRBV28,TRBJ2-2,CASSYNRDRNTGELFF,TGTGCCAGCAGTTATAACCGGGACAGAAACACCGGGGAGCTGTTTTTT
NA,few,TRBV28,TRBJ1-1,CAAWGVNTEAFF,TGTGCCGCTTGGGGGGTGAACACTGAAGCTTTCTTT
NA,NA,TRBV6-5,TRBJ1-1,CASSYMTEAFF,TGTGCCAGCAGTTACATGACTGAAGCTTTCTTT
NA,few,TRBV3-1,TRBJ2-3,CASSLRKGNGPDTQYF,TGTGCCAGCAGCCTCCGAAAGGGGAACGGGCCAGATACGCAGTATTTT
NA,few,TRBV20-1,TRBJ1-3,CSATRPSGNTIYF,TGCAGTGCTACTCGGCCCTCTGGAAACACCATATATTTT
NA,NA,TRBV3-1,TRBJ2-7,CASSYRDARSYEQYF,TGTGCCAGCAGCTATCGGGACGCAAGATCCTACGAGCAGTACTTC
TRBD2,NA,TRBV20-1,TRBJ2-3,CSAREGGGAKDTQYF,TGCAGTGCTAGAGAGGGCGGGGGGGCCAAAGATACGCAGTATTTT
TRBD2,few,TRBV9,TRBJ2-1,CASSLGLARYNEQFF,TGTGCCAGCAGTCTCGGACTAGCGAGATACAATGAGCAGTTCTTC
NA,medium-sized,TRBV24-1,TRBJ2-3,CATSDSAGPADTQYF,TGTGCCACCAGTGATTCTGCCGGACCGGCAGATACGCAGTATTTT
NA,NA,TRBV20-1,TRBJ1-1,CSASYASQGGGTEAFF,TGCAGTGCTTCATACGCTTCACAGGGAGGAGGCACTGAAGCTTTCTTT
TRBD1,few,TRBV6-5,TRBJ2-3,CASRSGQGLAYF,TGTGCCAGCAGATCGGGACAGGGGCTTGCGTATTTT
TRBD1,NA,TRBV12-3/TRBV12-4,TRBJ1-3,CASSPTGVLSGNTIYF,TGTGCCAGCAGTCCCACAGGGGTCCTTTCTGGAAACACCATATATTTT
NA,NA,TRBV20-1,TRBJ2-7,CSATVLSDSSYEQCF,TGCAGTGCTACCGTGCTTAGCGACAGCTCCTACGAGCAGTGCTTC
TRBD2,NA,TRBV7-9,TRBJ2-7,CASSSGGGPYEQYF,TGTGCCAGCAGCTCCGGCGGGGGGCCCTACGAGCAGTACTTC
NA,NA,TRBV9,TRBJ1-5,CASSVGAGENNQPQHF,TGTGCCAGCAGCGTAGGGGCAGGGGAGAACAATCAGCCCCAGCATTTT
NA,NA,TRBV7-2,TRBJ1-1,CASSARALDTEAFF,TGTGCCAGCAGCGCCCGGGCCCTAGACACTGAAGCTTTCTTT
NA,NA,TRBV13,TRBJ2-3,CASSPRLVPADTQYF,TGTGCCAGCAGCCCTCGACTAGTTCCAGCGGATACGCAGTATTTT
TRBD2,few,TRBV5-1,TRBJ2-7,CASSSPIAGGSYEQYF,TGCGCCAGCAGCTCCCCAATAGCGGGGGGGTCCTACGAGCAGTACTTC
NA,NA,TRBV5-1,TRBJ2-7,CASHWDTNYEQYF,TGCGCCAGTCACTGGGACACCAACTACGAGCAGTACTTC
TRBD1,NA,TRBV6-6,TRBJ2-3,CASSSQGIDTQYF,TGTGCCAGCAGCTCACAGGGGATAGATACGCAGTATTTT
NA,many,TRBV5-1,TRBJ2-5,CASSLEETQYF,TGCGCCAGCAGCTTGGAAGAGACCCAGTACTTC
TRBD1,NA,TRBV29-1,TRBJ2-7,CSVSSMGTGGRGHEQYF,TGCAGCGTTTCAAGCATGGGGACAGGGGGCCGGGGTCACGAGCAGTACTTC
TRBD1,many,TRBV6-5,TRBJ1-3,CASSRGDRRNTIYF,TGTGCCAGCAGCCGCGGGGACAGAAGAAACACCATATATTTT
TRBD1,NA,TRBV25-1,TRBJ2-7,CASSEDREDPYEQYF,TGTGCCAGCAGTGAGGACAGGGAGGATCCCTACGAGCAGTACTTC
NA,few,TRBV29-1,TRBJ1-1,CSGGHTEAFF,TGCAGCGGGGGACATACTGAAGCTTTCTTT
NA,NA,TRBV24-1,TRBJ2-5,CATSDPSGAGLETQYF,TGTGCCACCAGTGATCCGTCAGGTGCAGGGTTGGAGACCCAGTACTTC
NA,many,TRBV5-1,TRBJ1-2,CASSPITSPGGLGYGYTF,TGCGCCAGCAGCCCCATCACGAGTCCGGGGGGCCTAGGCTATGGCTACACCTTC
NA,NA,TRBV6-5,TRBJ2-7,CASAHEGIRLYEQYF,TGTGCCAGCGCTCATGAGGGAATACGTCTATACGAGCAGTACTTC
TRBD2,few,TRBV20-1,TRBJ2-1,CSAKAGLANEQFF,TGCAGTGCTAAGGCGGGACTAGCCAATGAGCAGTTCTTC
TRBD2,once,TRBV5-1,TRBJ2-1,CASSLLAGGPGQFF,TGCGCCAGCAGCTTGCTAGCGGGAGGTCCCGGACAGTTCTTC
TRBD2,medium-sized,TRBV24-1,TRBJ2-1,CATSALAESYNEQFF,TGTGCCACCAGTGCCCTAGCGGAATCCTACAATGAGCAGTTCTTC
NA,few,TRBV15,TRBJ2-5,CATSREGQETQYF,TGTGCCACCAGCAGAGAGGGTCAAGAGACCCAGTACTTC
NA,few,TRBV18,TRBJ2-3,CASSPEVSNTDTQYF,TGTGCCAGCTCACCAGAAGTCTCCAACACAGATACGCAGTATTTT
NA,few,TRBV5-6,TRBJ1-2,CASSRNRDGPYGYTF,TGTGCCAGCAGCAGAAACCGGGACGGACCCTATGGCTACACCTTC
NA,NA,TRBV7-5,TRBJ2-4,CISVPEAGLAGAVAKNIQYF,NA
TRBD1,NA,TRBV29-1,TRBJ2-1,CSVGQAGNEQFF,TGCAGCGTCGGACAGGCGGGTAATGAGCAGTTCTTC
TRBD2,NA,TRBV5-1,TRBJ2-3,CASSWDRSRLSGRARTDTQYF,TGCGCCAGCAGCTGGGACAGGTCTAGGTTAAGCGGGAGGGCACGCACAGATACGCAGTATTTT
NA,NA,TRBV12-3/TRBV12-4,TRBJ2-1,CASGLGDPRTYNEQFF,TGTGCCAGCGGTTTAGGAGATCCCCGAACCTACAATGAGCAGTTCTTC
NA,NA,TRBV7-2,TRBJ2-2,CASSLVAGHTGKLFF,TGTGCCAGCAGCTTAGTTGCGGGACACACCGGGAAGCTGTTTTTT
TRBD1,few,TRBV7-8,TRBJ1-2,CASSFRVDRDENYGYTF,TGTGCCAGCAGCTTCCGGGTCGACAGGGACGAGAACTATGGCTACACCTTC
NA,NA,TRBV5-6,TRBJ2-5,CASSLPGTPETQYF,TGTGCCAGCAGCTTACCCGGGACGCCGGAGACCCAGTACTTC
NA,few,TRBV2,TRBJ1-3,CASQQGSGNTIYF,TGTGCCAGCCAACAGGGCTCTGGAAACACCATATATTTT
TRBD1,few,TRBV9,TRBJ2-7,CASSVTGTGGFEQYF,TGTGCCAGCAGCGTTACCGGGACAGGGGGCTTCGAGCAGTACTTC
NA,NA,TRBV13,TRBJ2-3,CASSNDGLGKQYF,TGTGCCAGCAGCAACGACGGGCTCGGCAAGCAGTATTTT
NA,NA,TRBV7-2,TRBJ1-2,CAGSLPSGTSFGYAF,TGTGCCGGCAGCTTACCGTCAGGGACTAGCTTTGGCTACGCCTTC
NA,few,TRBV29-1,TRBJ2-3,CSVDVAIVGADTQYF,TGCAGCGTTGATGTTGCGATAGTTGGAGCAGATACGCAGTATTTT
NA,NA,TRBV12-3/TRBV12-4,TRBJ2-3,CASRAGSDTQYF,TGTGCCAGCAGAGCAGGGTCAGATACGCAGTATTTT
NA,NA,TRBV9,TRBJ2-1,CASSVALRGYNEQFF,TGTGCCAGCAGCGTAGCTCTCCGGGGTTACAATGAGCAGTTCTTC